Following are 22 T cell receptor beta chains from one sample sequenced in a study of early T cells in non-severe SARS-CoV-2 infection. TCRdb reprocessed the 5' RACE reads with MiXCR, giving one entry per CDR3 protein. Here the sample spans around 67,000 distinct CDR3 sequences, around 10% being singletons. Input material: whole blood. All receptors come from an adult who was a healthcare worker with PCR-confirmed SARS-CoV-2 infection or an uninfected control (not recorded which).

This clonotype has only a few counts. The rearrangement joins TRBV29-1 to TRBJ2-2, with D perhaps TRBD1 (6 bases). The CDR3 has 16 amino acids. V lost 6 bases and J 1 base, leaving 18 bases between the germline ends. CDR1 SQVTM and CDR2 ANQGSEA come from the germline V gene. CDR3 bases: TGCAGCGTGGGGGCGATCGGAGCTGAGAACACCGGGGAGCTGTTTTTT. This encodes CSVGAIGAENTGELFF.

There are many counts of this clonotype. The V and J genes are TRBV12-3 or TRBV12-4 and TRBJ2-3; 8 positions match TRBD2. The CDR3 sequence is 15 residues long. With V trimmed by 6 bases and J by 3 bases, 8 bases remained unmatched. The CDR3 loop is CASSPAPSGTDTQYF. The DNA of the CDR3 is TGTGCCAGCAGCCCCGCGCCTAGCGGGACAGATACGCAGTATTTT.

V usage is TRBV28 and J usage is TRBJ2-5; TRBD2 might be the D (5 bases). This CDR3 spans 11 amino acids. Germline assignment: CDR1 MDHEN and CDR2 SYDVKM. The V end was cut by 5 bases, the J end by 9 bases, with 10 bases between. The CDR3 DNA is TGTGCCAGCAGTCATATGAGGGCCCAGTACTTC. Amino acids: CASSHMRAQYF. The whole variable domain, filled in from reference TRBV28 and TRBJ2-5, reads DVKVTQSSRYLVKRTGEKVFLECVQDMDHENMFWYRQDPGLGLRLIYFSYDVKMKEKGDIPEGYSVSREKKERFSLILESASTNQTSMYLCASSHMRAQYFGPGTRLLVL.

This chain joins TRBV7-8 and TRBJ2-7; tentative D call: TRBD1 (5 bases). With 3 bases removed from V and 6 bases from J, the gap between germline ends came to 12 bases. Germline V lookup: CDR1 SGHVS, CDR2 FQNEAQ. This CDR3 is built from 13 residues. CDR3 in DNA: TGTGCCAGCAGCTTCAGGGCCCCATCCGAGCAGTACTTC. Protein product: CASSFRAPSEQYF.

In its sample, this clonotype was seen a few times. The gene calls are TRBV15 and TRBJ2-3; TRBD2 matches at 9 bases. V dropped 0 bases and J dropped 3; count of bases not matched to a gene: 19. CDR3 size: 21 residues. Germline V gene lookup returns CDR1 LNHNV and CDR2 YYDKDF (reference sequence). CDR3 amino acids: CATSRDFITSRRGGQTDTQYF. The DNA of the CDR3 is TGTGCCACCAGCAGAGATTTCATCACTTCAAGGCGGGGGGGCCAAACAGATACGCAGTATTTT.

This clonotype was counted at least ten times. The chain carries TRBV5-4 and TRBJ1-1, with D possibly matching TRBD1 (5 bases). V was clipped by 4 bases and J by 1 base, with 8 bases between them. The CDR3 consists of 13 residues. The germline V gene encodes CDR1 SGHNT and CDR2 YYREEE (reference sequence). The CDR3 DNA reads as TGTGCCAGCAGCCCGACAGAGAACACTGAAGCTTTCTTT. Its protein product is CASSPTENTEAFF. Full variable domain (missing parts from reference TRBV5-4 and TRBJ1-1): ETGVTQSPTHLIKTRGQQVTLRCSSQSGHNTVSWYQQALGQGPQFIFQYYREEENGRGNFPPRFSGLQFPNYSSELNVNALELDDSALYLCASSPTENTEAFFGQGTRLTVV.

Concerning this clonotype itself: This clone may be a read error of a much larger clone one base away. V and J are TRBV6-5 and TRBJ1-4; D possibly corresponds to TRBD1 (6 bases). The germline gives CDR1 MNHEY, CDR2 SVGAGI. This CDR3 comprises 16 residues. The CDR3, as DNA: TGTGCCAGCGGAAACAGGGCGGATTCAACTAATGAAAAACTGTATTTT. This sequence encodes CASGNRADSTNEKLYF.

This sequence joins TRBV6-5 and TRBJ2-7; D is possibly TRBD1 (6 bases). Per germline, CDR1 MNHEY and CDR2 SVGAGI. The CDR3 covers 13 residues. Between the trimmed V and J ends, which lost 10 bases and 5 bases, there was a span of 18 bases. CDR3 protein: CAIWRQGRDEQYF. The CDR3 nucleotides read TGTGCCATTTGGCGTCAGGGGCGGGACGAGCAGTACTTC.

V gene TRBV10-3 combines with J gene TRBJ2-2, with TRBD1 identical over 7 bases. This CDR3 has 17 residues. Germline loops: CDR1 ENHRY, CDR2 SYGVKD. The V and J ends lost 2 bases and 6 bases, in that order; junction bases with no gene match: 12. CDR3 nucleotides: TGTGCCATCAGTGAGGGACAGGCCATCTCTTCGGCCGGGGAGCTGTTTTTT. This gives the protein CAISEGQAISSAGELFF.

The table lists this clonotype with a few counts. The genes are TRBV20-1 and TRBJ2-1; D is unclear. Germline lookup yields CDR1 DFQATT and CDR2 SNEGSKA (reference sequence). Trimming removed 2 bases from V and 0 bases from J, with 8 bases in between. The CDR3 has 14 residues. The CDR3 here is CSARYGSSYNEQFF. In nucleotides, the CDR3 is TGCAGTGCTAGATACGGAAGCTCCTACAATGAGCAGTTCTTC.

This clonotype showed up many times. The CDR3 is CASSIGGEPQHF. As DNA, the CDR3 is TGTGCCAGCAGCATAGGGGGAGAGCCCCAGCATTTT. The rearrangement links TRBV7-6 to TRBJ1-5; TRBD1 might be the D (6 bases). The ends were cut back, 5 bases at V and 8 bases at J, with 10 bases in the middle. The CDR3 contains 12 residues. Germline V gene data show CDR1 as SGHVS and CDR2 as FNYEAQ.

This clonotype was detected many times. J is TRBJ2-2 and V is TRBV7-8, with TRBD2 as a possible D gene (7 bases). The CDR3 length is 15 residues. The germline V gene encodes CDR1 SGHVS and CDR2 FQNEAQ. V shed 8 bases and J shed 0 bases, with 13 bases lying between them. The DNA for the CDR3 is TGTGCCAGCGCCTGGGGGGGCGCGAACACCGGGGAGCTGTTTTTT. This gives the protein CASAWGGANTGELFF.

V gene TRBV11-2 combines with J gene TRBJ2-3; D is undetermined. V was pared by 2 bases and J by 0 bases, with 9 bases between. There are 15 residues in the CDR3. Germline V gene sequence: CDR1 SGHAT, CDR2 FQNNGV. The DNA for the CDR3 is TGTGCCAGCAGCTTACTGTCGAGGAGCACAGATACGCAGTATTTT. It yields the protein CASSLLSRSTDTQYF.

This clonotype was counted at least ten times. V is TRBV10-2 and J is TRBJ2-1; D ambiguous. V was trimmed by 3 bases and J by 4 bases, leaving 7 bases between them. The germline V gene has CDR1 WSHSY and CDR2 SAAADI. This CDR3 has 13 amino acids. The CDR3 DNA follows: TGCGCCAGCAGTGACGGACCTTACAATGAGCAGTTCTTC. Translation gives CASSDGPYNEQFF.

The genes are TRBV27 and TRBJ1-4; tentative D call: TRBD1 (6 bases). The germline V and J ends were trimmed by 4 bases and 8 bases, with 17 bases remaining between them. Germline CDR1 MNHEY, CDR2 SMNVEV (reference sequence). The CDR3 totals 15 residues. The CDR3 bases are TGTGCCAGCAGTTCTGGGGTGGGGGCCGGGGAAAAACTGTTTTTT. Amino acid sequence: CASSSGVGAGEKLFF. Full variable domain (remainder filled in from reference TRBV27 and TRBJ1-4): EAQVTQNPRYLITVTGKKLTVTCSQNMNHEYMSWYRQDPGLGLRQIYYSMNVEVTDKGDVPEGYKVSRKEKRNFPLILESPSPNQTSLYFCASSSGVGAGEKLFFGSGTQLSVL.

This clonotype was observed at least ten times. The chain recombines TRBV10-3 with TRBJ2-2, with D maybe TRBD1 (6 bases). Trimming pared 11 bases from V and 7 bases from J, leaving 17 bases between. The CDR3 has 13 amino acids. Germline values: CDR1 ENHRY, CDR2 SYGVKD. The CDR3 region has the DNA TGTGCCGCAGCTCCAGGGGCGAACGGGGAGCTGTTTTTT. Translating it yields CAAAPGANGELFF.

This clonotype was counted ten times or more. This chain links TRBV4-1 with TRBJ2-3; D is possibly TRBD2 (5 bases). Germline V gives CDR1 MGHRA, CDR2 YSYEKL. The CDR3 has 14 amino acids. The V gene lost 1 base and the J gene lost 1 base, with 6 bases spanning the gap. The chain's CDR3 is CASSQGAGTDTQYF. Written as DNA, the CDR3 is TGCGCCAGCAGCCAAGGAGCGGGCACAGATACGCAGTATTTT.

There are many counts of this clonotype. V and J are TRBV11-2 and TRBJ1-1; TRBD1 is a possible D gene (6 bases). Germline V gene sequence: CDR1 SGHAT, CDR2 FQNNGV. V lost 6 bases to trimming and J lost 1 base, with 18 bases between them. This CDR3 has 16 amino acids. Here the CDR3 DNA reads TGTGCCAGCAGTCAGGGGTGGAGGCGGGAGAACACTGAAGCTTTCTTT. It yields the protein CASSQGWRRENTEAFF.

The chain employs TRBV7-9 and TRBJ1-1, with D unresolved. CDR3 length: 13 amino acids. V gave up 5 bases and J gave up 3 bases, with 10 bases separating them. Germline V gives CDR1 SEHNR, CDR2 FQNEAQ (reference sequence). The CDR3 reads CASSPPWDTEAFF. The CDR3 DNA follows: TGTGCCAGCAGCCCTCCGTGGGACACTGAAGCTTTCTTT. The full variable domain, in which reference TRBV7-9 and TRBJ1-1 provide the parts outside the CDR3, is DTGVSQNPRHKITKRGQNVTFRCDPISEHNRLYWYRQTLGQGPEFLTYFQNEAQLEKSRLLSDRFSAERPKGSFSTLEIQRTEQGDSAMYLCASSPPWDTEAFFGQGTRLTVV.

The J gene is TRBJ1-6, the V gene TRBV2, with TRBD1 matching over 9 bases. The J segment lost 0 bases and the V segment lost 3 bases, leaving 3 bases of the junction unmatched. This CDR3 contains 17 residues. Germline CDR1 is SNHLY and CDR2 is FYNNEI. CDR3 sequence: CASSEGTGSSYNSPLHF. CDR3 in DNA: TGTGCCAGCAGTGAGGGGACAGGGAGCTCCTATAATTCACCCCTCCACTTT.

This clonotype was seen ten or more times. The chain carries TRBV6-6 and TRBJ2-7; tentatively, D is TRBD1 (5 bases). Trimming stripped 9 bases from V and 5 bases from J, with 14 bases between. The CDR3 loop spans 12 amino acids. Per germline, CDR1 MNHNY and CDR2 SVGAGI (reference sequence). In DNA form, the CDR3 reads TGTGCCAGTAACCCCCAAGGGGACGAGCAGTACTTC. Protein sequence: CASNPQGDEQYF.

The chain has TRBV9 and TRBJ2-7; 11 nucleotides align to TRBD1. CDR1 is SGDLS and CDR2 is YYNGEE in the germline V gene. The CDR3 totals 14 residues. The V and J ends lost 2 bases and 5 bases, in that order; junction bases with no gene match: 3. The CDR3 here is CASSVSGQGDEQYF. The CDR3 region has the DNA TGTGCCAGCAGCGTGTCGGGACAGGGGGACGAGCAGTACTTC.